This T cell receptor (beta chain) was captured in a study of early T cells in non-severe SARS-CoV-2 infection (dated by TCRdb to the early 2020s). Context from the whole study: TCR sequencing used bulk RNA from unsorted whole blood, so alpha and beta chains could not be paired. What the research found in general, with its limitations: Matching against VDJdb was skewed toward anti-spike CD8 responses, likely underestimated virus-specific expansions, and missed private and CD4 specificities.

The CDR3 contains 15 residues, cysteine and phenylalanine counted. The entry retains the CDR3 DNA only, 45 bases that are in frame from base 1. Trimming takes 6 bases off V and 6 bases off J; junction bases not matched to a gene: 14. CDR1 SGHTA and CDR2 FQGNSA are derived from the germline V gene. The library was made by 5' RACE. TCRdb lists the instrument as NextSeq 500. Unique molecular identifiers were attached to individual cDNA molecules in the TCR library protocol so that sequencing error and PCR bias could be corrected. Both TCR alpha and beta chains were sequenced, and tight co-correlation was observed between alpha and beta sequence abundances in each sample. The paper's processing steps were these. Decombinator V4 was used to perform V gene, J gene and CDR3 annotation of TCR sequences. TCRs were defined as expanded if a significant change between any two time points was detected under a Poisson model with p below 0.0001. TCR abundances were normalised to the total number of TCRs sequenced per sample and expressed as counts per million. TRAV1-2 paired with TRAJ12, TRAJ20 or TRAJ33 defined MAIT TCRs, while TRAV10 paired with TRAJ18 defined iNKT TCRs. VDJdb, accessed on 1 November 2021, was searched for TCRs annotated for CMV, EBV and SARS-CoV-2, and TCRs annotated for more than one antigen were excluded. TCRdb's own reprocessing of the public reads used fastp at Q25 and MiXCR and kept productive beta chains. Each CDR3 protein gets just one entry, which takes the most common genes and DNA from the rows behind it. The V and J calls reflect TCRdb's pipeline rather than the authors' work. The sample table lists 25,000 to 30,000 distinct CDR3 sequences, 5.5% to 7.5% of them with a count of one. 30% to 35% of the sample is held by the ten biggest clonotypes.

In its sample, this clonotype was seen many times. What antigen it recognizes has not been identified. No base qualities exist here, and no much larger clone lies one base off it. A case-control design nested within a healthcare worker cohort in London, UK, was used, with weekly nasopharyngeal swab PCR tests and blood sampling performed. Healthcare workers were recruited during the week of the UK lockdown, between 23 and 31 March 2020, and followed weekly for up to roughly 15 weeks. The TCR originated in an adult who was a healthcare worker with PCR-confirmed SARS-CoV-2 infection or an uninfected control (not recorded which). Sequenced here: whole blood, sampled at baseline. The chain uses TRBV7-2 and TRBJ2-7, and TRBD1 aligns with 7 junction nucleotides. The DNA is as follows: TGTGCCAGCAGGATACGGCAGGGGGTAGTGTTCGAGCAGTACTTC. Translated, it gives CASRIRQGVVFEQYF.